This T cell receptor beta chain was captured by sequencing in a study of blood T cell repertoires in COVID-19 (dated by TCRdb to 2019 to 2021). About the study as a whole: Samples from collaborators originated in the United States, Italy and Spain and spanned both the acute and convalescent phases of COVID-19. The material from the prospective study consisted of cDNA or gDNA derived from T cells, B-cell-depleted T cells, or PBMCs. Subjects who had been exposed to COVID-19, were actively infected with it, or had recovered from it provided the deeply sampled blood TCRbeta repertoires that made up the dataset. The repertoires were released in a freely available public database intended as a resource for research on the immune response to SARS-CoV-2. Samples came from the ongoing ImmuneRACE study (first 160 participants) plus 1,254 subjects from 6 global collaborators. A de-identified subject ID, COVID-19 status, age in years and sex were almost always included in the sample metadata. Where available, HLA class I and class II types were taken from metadata supplied by the sample provider and were not determined by assay-based typing.

With respect to this clone: Its specific antigen is unknown. Base qualities are not recorded, but no much larger clone differs from it by a single base.

On the study overall, not on this receptor specifically: Clinical and demographic metadata were provided uncurated, with the amount varying by source and participant.

Another Seattle source contributed samples from volunteer blood donors who had recovered from COVID-19. Collaborating institutions collected whole blood in K2EDTA tubes following their own protocols. For TCRbeta analysis, collaborator samples were shipped as frozen whole blood, as isolated PBMCs, or as DNA extracted from either sample type. The immunoSEQ Assay, a bias-controlled multiplex PCR, was used to amplify TCRbeta CDR3 regions from genomic DNA. The study's processing was this. Nucleated cell counts per sample were estimated from amplification of reference gene primers within the assay. Sequence reads were collapsed and filtered to measure the absolute abundance of every unique TCRbeta CDR3 rearrangement. For each sample, productive Simpson clonality was calculated as the square root of Simpson's diversity index over productive rearrangements. Drawn from immuneACCESS, this table holds only the in-frame rearrangements with V and J called that TCRdb kept. Clones are partly lost; checked studies trace under half to an unresolved V gene and leave the rest unexplained. The V and J calls and the clone size are those of that table, but D and trimming were determined from the DNA. The sample contains about 150,000 clones, 87% of them found a single time. The leading ten clones occupy 30% to 45% of the sample.

The junction shows trimming of 1 base on V and 5 bases on J, and the gene matches do not reach 4 bases of it. Looking up the germline V gene yields CDR1 SGHTA and CDR2 FQGNSA. The CDR3 covers 14 residues, taking in both the cysteine and the phenylalanine. The kept DNA is CDR3 alone, 42 bases in frame from the first base. Recombination connected TRBV7-2 to TRBJ2-7; TRBD1 agrees with 8 junctional bases. Sequences were obtained from peripheral blood. The receptor's source is a man aged 50-60 years who had recovered from COVID-19. The CDR3 region: CASSLGQGADEQYF. In nucleotide form, the sequence is TGTGCCAGCAGCTTAGGCCAGGGGGCTGACGAGCAGTACTTC.